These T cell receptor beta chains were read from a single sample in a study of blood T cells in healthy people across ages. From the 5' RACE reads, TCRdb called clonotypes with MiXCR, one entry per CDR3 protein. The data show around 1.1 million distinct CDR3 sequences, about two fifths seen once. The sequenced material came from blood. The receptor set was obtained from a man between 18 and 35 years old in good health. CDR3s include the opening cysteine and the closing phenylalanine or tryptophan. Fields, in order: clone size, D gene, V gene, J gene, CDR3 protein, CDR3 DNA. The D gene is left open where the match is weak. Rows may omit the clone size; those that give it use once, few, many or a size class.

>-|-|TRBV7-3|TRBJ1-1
CASSLSRDAEAFF
TGTGCCAGCAGCTTAAGCAGGGATGCTGAAGCTTTCTTT
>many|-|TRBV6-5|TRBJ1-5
CASSTRGSNQPQHF
TGTGCCAGCAGTACAAGGGGGAGCAATCAGCCCCAGCATTTT
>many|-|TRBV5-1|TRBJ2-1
CASSLSPEPSYNEQFF
TGCGCCAGCAGCTTGTCTCCGGAGCCTTCCTACAATGAGCAGTTCTTC
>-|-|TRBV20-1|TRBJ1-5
CSASGLGGLPNQPQHF
TGCAGTGCCAGTGGTTTGGGGGGGCTACCCAATCAGCCCCAGCATTTT
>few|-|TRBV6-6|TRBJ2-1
CASSQGGNNEQFF
TGTGCCAGCAGCCAGGGGGGAAACAATGAGCAGTTCTTC
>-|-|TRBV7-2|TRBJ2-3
CASSLATREDTQYF
TGTGCCAGCAGCTTAGCAACTAGAGAAGATACGCAGTATTTT
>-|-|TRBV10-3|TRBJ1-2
CAISESKGDGYTF
TGTGCCATCAGTGAGTCGAAGGGGGATGGCTACACCTTC
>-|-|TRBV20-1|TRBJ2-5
CSARQEQETQYF
TGCAGTGCTAGACAGGAACAAGAGACCCAGTACTTC
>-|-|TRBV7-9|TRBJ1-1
CASSSRDGEAFF
TGTGCCAGCAGCTCCCGGGACGGAGAAGCTTTCTTT
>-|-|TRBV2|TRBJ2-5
CASTGVGQETQYF
TGTGCCAGCACAGGGGTCGGGCAAGAGACCCAGTACTTC
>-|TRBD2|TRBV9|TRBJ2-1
CASSVAWGTRDYNEQFF
TGTGCCAGCAGCGTAGCTTGGGGGACTAGGGACTACAATGAGCAGTTCTTC
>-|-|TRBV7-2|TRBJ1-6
CASSLVIGAETLHF
TGTGCCAGCAGCTTAGTTATCGGTGCCGAGACCCTCCACTTT
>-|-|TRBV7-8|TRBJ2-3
CANSLAAGDYVVSTDTQYF
TGTGCCAACAGCTTAGCGGCAGGAGACTACGTCGTTAGCACAGATACGCAGTATTTT
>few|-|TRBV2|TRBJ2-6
CASSAERLSGANVLTF
TGTGCCAGCAGTGCTGAGCGCCTCTCTGGGGCCAACGTCCTGACTTTC
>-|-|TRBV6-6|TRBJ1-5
CASSPSGAQHF
TGTGCCAGCAGCCCCTCAGGAGCCCAGCATTTT
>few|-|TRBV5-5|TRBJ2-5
CASSSIEQETQYF
TGTGCCAGCAGCTCGATTGAGCAAGAGACCCAGTACTTC
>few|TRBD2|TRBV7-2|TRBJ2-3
CASSLAAGGRDTQYF
TGTGCCAGCAGCTTAGCAGCGGGGGGCCGAGATACGCAGTATTTT
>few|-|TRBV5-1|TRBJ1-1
CASSTGTSLNTEAFF
TGCGCCAGCAGCACGGGGACGTCCCTGAACACTGAAGCTTTCTTT
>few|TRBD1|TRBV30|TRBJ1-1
CALLDRAGNTEAFF
TGTGCCTTGCTAGACAGGGCCGGGAACACTGAAGCTTTCTTT
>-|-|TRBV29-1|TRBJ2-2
CSVIFPTGELFF
TGCAGCGTCATCTTCCCTACCGGGGAGCTGTTTTTT
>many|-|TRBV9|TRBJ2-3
CASSLRPNSRKNTDTQYF
TGTGCCAGCAGCCTTAGACCCAACTCCCGGAAGAACACAGATACGCAGTATTTT
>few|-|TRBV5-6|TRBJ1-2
CASSPDISNYGYTF
TGTGCCAGCAGCCCGGACATCTCTAACTATGGCTACACCTTC
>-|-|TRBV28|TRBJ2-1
CASTTLADRAEQFF
TGTGCCAGCACCACCCTAGCGGACAGAGCGGAGCAGTTCTTC
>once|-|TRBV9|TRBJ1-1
CASSNGGRGAEAFF
TGTGCCAGCAGCAATGGGGGAAGGGGTGCTGAAGCTTTCTTT
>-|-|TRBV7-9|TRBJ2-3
CASSLVLARTDTQYF
TGTGCCAGCAGCTTAGTACTAGCTCGCACAGATACGCAGTATTTT
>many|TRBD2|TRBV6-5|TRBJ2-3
CASSDGGGTDTQYF
TGTGCCAGCAGTGACGGGGGGGGCACAGATACGCAGTATTTT
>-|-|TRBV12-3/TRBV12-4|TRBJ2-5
CASSLLVSGETQYF
TGTGCCAGCAGTTTACTTGTTTCTGGGGAGACCCAGTACTTC
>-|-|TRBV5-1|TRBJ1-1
CACSLSGNAEAFF
TGCGCCTGCAGCTTGTCAGGGAACGCTGAAGCTTTCTTT
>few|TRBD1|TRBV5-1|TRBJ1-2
CASSLPGGHYGYTF
TGCGCCAGCAGCTTGCCAGGGGGACACTATGGCTACACCTTC
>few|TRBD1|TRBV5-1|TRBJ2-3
CASTGGQGGTDTQYF
TGCGCCAGCACGGGAGGACAGGGGGGAACCGATACGCAGTATTTT
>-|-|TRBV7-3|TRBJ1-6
CASSARTVNSPLHF
TGTGCCAGCAGCGCCCGGACGGTTAATTCACCCCTCCACTTT
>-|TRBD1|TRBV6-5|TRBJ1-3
CASSPQGGALANTIYF
TGTGCCAGCAGTCCCCAGGGGGGGGCCTTGGCGAACACCATATATTTT
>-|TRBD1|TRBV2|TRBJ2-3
CASSATGVQADTQYF
TGTGCCAGTAGCGCCACAGGGGTACAGGCAGATACGCAGTATTTT
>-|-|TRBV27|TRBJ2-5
CASSIQGEDEQYF
TGTGCCAGCAGTATCCAGGGTGAAGATGAGCAGTACTTC
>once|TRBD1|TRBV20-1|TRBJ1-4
CSAIHDRGGLDNEKLFF
TGCAGTGCTATCCATGACAGGGGCGGCCTTGATAATGAAAAACTGTTTTTT
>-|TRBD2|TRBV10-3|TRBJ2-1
CAISDGTSGYNEQFF
TGTGCCATCAGTGATGGGACTAGCGGATACAATGAGCAGTTCTTC
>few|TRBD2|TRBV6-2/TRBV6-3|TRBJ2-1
CASSYSASGNNEQFF
TGTGCCAGCAGTTACTCGGCTAGCGGAAACAATGAGCAGTTCTTC
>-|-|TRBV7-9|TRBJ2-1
CASNARDLNNEQFF
TGTGCCAGCAACGCCCGGGACCTCAACAATGAGCAGTTCTTC
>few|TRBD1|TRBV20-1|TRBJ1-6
CSARSGQSSYNSPLHF
TGCAGTGCTAGGTCGGGACAGAGCTCCTATAATTCACCCCTCCACTTT
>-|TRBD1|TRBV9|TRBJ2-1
CASSVGDRFLDNEQFF
TGTGCCAGCAGCGTGGGGGACAGGTTCCTGGACAATGAGCAGTTCTTC
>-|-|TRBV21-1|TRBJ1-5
CASSKIAPRTVGICNQPQHF
TGTGCCAGCAGCAAAATCGCCCCTCGGACAGTGGGGATATGCAATCAGCCCCAGCATTTT
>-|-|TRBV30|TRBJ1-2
CAWSVRRGSNYGYTF
TGTGCCTGGAGTGTACGAAGGGGATCTAACTATGGCTACACCTTC
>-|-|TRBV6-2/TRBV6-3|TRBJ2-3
CASGNNLGSNTDTQYF
TGTGCCAGCGGAAACAATTTGGGCTCAAACACAGATACGCAGTATTTT
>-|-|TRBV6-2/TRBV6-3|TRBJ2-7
CASSYTNLGGLTYEQYF
TGTGCCAGCAGCTACACGAACCTGGGTGGTCTCACCTACGAGCAGTACTTC
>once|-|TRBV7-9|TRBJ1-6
CASSSSARPGPLHF
TGTGCCAGCAGCTCCTCTGCCCGTCCGGGGCCCCTCCACTTT
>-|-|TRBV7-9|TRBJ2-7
CASSPNFGSYEQYF
TGTGCCAGCAGCCCCAACTTCGGGTCCTACGAGCAGTACTTC
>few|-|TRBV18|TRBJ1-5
CASSPPGRRLQPQHF
TGTGCCAGCTCACCACCGGGGAGGCGACTTCAGCCCCAGCATTTT
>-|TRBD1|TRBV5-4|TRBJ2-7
CASSLGQGMGEQYF
TGTGCCAGCAGCCTGGGACAGGGGATGGGCGAGCAGTACTTC
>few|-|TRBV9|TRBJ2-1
CASSAGFPEQFF
TGTGCCAGCAGCGCGGGATTCCCTGAGCAGTTCTTC
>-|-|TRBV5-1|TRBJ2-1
CASSLAPAEQFF
TGCGCCAGCAGCTTGGCCCCGGCTGAGCAGTTCTTC
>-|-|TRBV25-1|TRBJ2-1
CASSPPGGFGDLEQFF
TGTGCCAGCAGTCCTCCAGGGGGGTTCGGCGATCTTGAGCAGTTCTTC
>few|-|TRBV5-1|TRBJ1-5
CASSSGEGDQPQHF
TGCGCCAGCAGCTCTGGAGAGGGGGATCAGCCCCAGCATTTT
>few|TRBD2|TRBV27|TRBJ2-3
CASSFQRGGPDTQYF
TGTGCCAGCAGTTTTCAGCGGGGGGGACCAGATACGCAGTATTTT